These T cell receptor beta chains were read from a single sample in a study of blood T cell repertoires in COVID-19. TCRdb's table, derived via immunoSEQ multiplex PCR, lists solely in-frame clones and lacks some. This table has under 200,000 clones, 65% to 85% appearing once. Sequencing was carried out using peripheral blood. The source of these receptors is a man aged 55 to 69 with active or convalescent COVID-19. Each CDR3 is given with its conserved first and last residue. The order of the fields is clone size, V gene, D gene, J gene, CDR3 DNA, CDR3 protein. D genes are given only for firm matches. Clone size is shown for a subset of rows, as once, few, many or a class of expanded clone.

-	TRBV28	TRBD2	TRBJ2-2	TGTGCCAGCAGTCCATCTAGCGGGAGGCGGAACACCGGGGAGCTGTTTTTT	CASSPSSGRRNTGELFF
-	TRBV6-5	-	TRBJ2-2	TGTGCCAGCAGTCCAGGGAACACCGGGGAGCTGTTTTTT	CASSPGNTGELFF
-	TRBV30	-	TRBJ1-1	TGTGCCTGGAGCTGGGAGGTCACTGAAGCTTTCTTT	CAWSWEVTEAFF
-	TRBV7-7	-	TRBJ2-5	TGTGCCAGCAGCCGTGCCCGGACTAAACAAGAGACCCAGTACTTC	CASSRARTKQETQYF
-	TRBV2	TRBD1	TRBJ2-3	TGTGCCAGCCCTCCCAAGGGGGCAGGAGATACGCAGTATTTT	CASPPKGAGDTQYF
few	TRBV4-3	-	TRBJ1-4	TGCGCCAGCAGCCAGGGATTGGCGGGGCTTGGGGGTAATGAAAAACTGTTTTTT	CASSQGLAGLGGNEKLFF
once	TRBV7-9	TRBD2	TRBJ2-7	TGTGCCAGCAGCCCCCCGGCTAGCGGGACCTACGAGCAGTACTTC	CASSPPASGTYEQYF
-	TRBV7-2	-	TRBJ2-7	TGTGCCAGCAGCTTTCGACTCCCTCCGGGCGAGCAGTACTTC	CASSFRLPPGEQYF
many	TRBV6-5	TRBD1	TRBJ1-2	TGTGCCAGCAGTAGATCAGGGGGCCGAGGCTACACCTTC	CASSRSGGRGYTF
-	TRBV6-2/TRBV6-3	TRBD1	TRBJ1-1	TGTGCCAGCAGCGACAGGGGCGACACTGAAGCTTTCTTT	CASSDRGDTEAFF
-	TRBV19	-	TRBJ1-2	TGTGCCAGTAGTGAACAGGGAGCTAACTATGGCTACACCTTC	CASSEQGANYGYTF
-	TRBV13	-	TRBJ2-7	TGTGCCAGCAGCTTAGCGGGAGACAGCTCCTACGAGCAGTACTTC	CASSLAGDSSYEQYF
-	TRBV2	TRBD1	TRBJ2-7	TGTGCCAGCAGCACGGGACAGGGGAACGAGCAGTACTTC	CASSTGQGNEQYF
-	TRBV7-2	TRBD2	TRBJ2-3	TGTGCCAGCAGATTGGGACTAGCCACAGATACGCAGTATTTT	CASRLGLATDTQYF
-	TRBV5-4	TRBD2	TRBJ2-3	TGTGCCAGCAGCTTGGCGGGGGGTAGCACAGATACGCAGTATTTT	CASSLAGGSTDTQYF